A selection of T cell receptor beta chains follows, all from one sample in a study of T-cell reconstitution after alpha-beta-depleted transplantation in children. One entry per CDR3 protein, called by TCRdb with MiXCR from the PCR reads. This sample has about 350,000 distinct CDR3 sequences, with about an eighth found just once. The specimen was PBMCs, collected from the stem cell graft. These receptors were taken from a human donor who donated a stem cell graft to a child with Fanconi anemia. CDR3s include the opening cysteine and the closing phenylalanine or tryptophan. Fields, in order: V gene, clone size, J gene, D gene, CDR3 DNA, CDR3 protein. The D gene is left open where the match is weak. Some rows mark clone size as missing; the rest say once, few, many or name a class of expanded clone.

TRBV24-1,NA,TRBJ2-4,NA,TGTGCCACCGGTGATGATAAAGGATACATTCAGTACTTC,CATGDDKGYIQYF
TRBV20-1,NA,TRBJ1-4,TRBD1,TGCAGTGCCGGACAGGGGACTAATGAAAAACTGTTTTTT,CSAGQGTNEKLFF
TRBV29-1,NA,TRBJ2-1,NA,TGCAGCCACAGGGAGCTGGGTGAGCAGTTCTTC,CSHRELGEQFF
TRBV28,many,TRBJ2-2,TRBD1,TGTGCCAGCAGTTACCCCCGGGACAGGAGTACCGGGGAGCTGTTTTTT,CASSYPRDRSTGELFF
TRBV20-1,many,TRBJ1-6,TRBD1,TGCAGTGCTAGTAAAGGGGGCGGTGATTCACCCCTCCACTTT,CSASKGGGDSPLHF
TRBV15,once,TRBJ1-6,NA,TGTGCCACCAGCAGAGATAGGCCGCAGGGGTCGGTGCATTCACCCCTCCACTTT,CATSRDRPQGSVHSPLHF
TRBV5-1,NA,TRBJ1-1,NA,TGCGCCAGCAGCTCCCACACTTATTATGAAGCTTTCTTT,CASSSHTYYEAFF
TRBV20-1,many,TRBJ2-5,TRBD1,TGCAGTGCTAACCCGATGTCGGGGACAGGGAGTCAAGAGACCCAGTACTTC,CSANPMSGTGSQETQYF
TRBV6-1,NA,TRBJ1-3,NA,TGTGCCAGCACCCCAAACAGGTCGCAGGATGGAAACACCATATATTTT,CASTPNRSQDGNTIYF
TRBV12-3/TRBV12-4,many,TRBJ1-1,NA,TGTGCCAGCAGTTCTAATATCGCGGGTACTGAAGCTTTCTTT,CASSSNIAGTEAFF
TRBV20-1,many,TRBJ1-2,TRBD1,TGCAGTGCGCGACAGGGGGCGAGCTATGGCTACACCTTC,CSARQGASYGYTF
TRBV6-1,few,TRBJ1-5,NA,TGTGCCGCCGGACGGTCGGGCAATCAGCCCCAGCATTTT,CAAGRSGNQPQHF
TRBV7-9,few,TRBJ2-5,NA,TGTGCCAGCAGCCCCGGCCCGGCCCAGTACTTC,CASSPGPAQYF
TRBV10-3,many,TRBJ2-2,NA,TGTGCCATCAGGGACAGACTGAACACCGGGGAGCTGTTTTTT,CAIRDRLNTGELFF